Listed here are 4 T cell receptor beta chains from one sample, sequenced in a study of T cell clones after liver transplantation. Only in-frame clones appear in the TCRdb table, and some are missing; sequencing was by immunoSEQ multiplex PCR. The profile shows fewer than 65,000 clones, approximately 77% of them singletons. The sample here was CD4+ T cells from blood, taken at the 22-month timepoint. The source of these receptors is a human patient who received a liver transplant. Some T cells may be transferred from the graft donor.

The V call is TRBV5-4, the J call TRBJ1-2, with 7 bases fitting TRBD1. Germline V gene sequence: CDR1 SGHNT, CDR2 YYREEE (reference sequence). CDR3 size: 14 residues. V lost 5 bases, J lost 0 bases, and 4 bases stayed unmatched. CDR3 amino acids: CASRQQGTNYGYTF. CDR3 coding DNA: TGTGCCAGCAGACAACAGGGGACTAACTATGGCTACACCTTC.

V is TRBV6-1 and J is TRBJ2-7; 11 bases fit TRBD1. Unmatched junction bases numbered 7, after V lost 6 bases and J lost 3 bases. Germline assignment: CDR1 MNHNS and CDR2 SASEGT. This CDR3 has 15 amino acids. DNA for the CDR3: TGTGCCAGCAGGGGGACAGGGGGAATGTTCTACGAGCAGTACTTC. It encodes CASRGTGGMFYEQYF.

The rearrangement joins TRBV27 to TRBJ1-4, with D hard to call. Per the germline V gene, CDR1 is MNHEY and CDR2 is SMNVEV (reference sequence). The CDR3 consists of 13 residues. Trimming took 2 bases from V and 8 from J, leaving 9 bases between them. The CDR3 nucleotides read TGTGCCAGCAGTTTAGGTCGCAGGGAAAAACTGTTTTTT. Its protein product is CASSLGRREKLFF.

This chain joins TRBV2 and TRBJ2-3; possible D gene TRBD2, 6 bases. The V gene lost 6 bases and the J gene lost 3 bases, with 16 bases spanning the gap. CDR1 and CDR2 (germline): SNHLY, FYNNEI. The CDR3 spans 15 residues. The CDR3 sequence: CASRSQGGRTDTQYF. In DNA, the CDR3 is TGTGCCAGCAGGTCCCAGGGAGGTAGGACAGATACGCAGTATTTT.